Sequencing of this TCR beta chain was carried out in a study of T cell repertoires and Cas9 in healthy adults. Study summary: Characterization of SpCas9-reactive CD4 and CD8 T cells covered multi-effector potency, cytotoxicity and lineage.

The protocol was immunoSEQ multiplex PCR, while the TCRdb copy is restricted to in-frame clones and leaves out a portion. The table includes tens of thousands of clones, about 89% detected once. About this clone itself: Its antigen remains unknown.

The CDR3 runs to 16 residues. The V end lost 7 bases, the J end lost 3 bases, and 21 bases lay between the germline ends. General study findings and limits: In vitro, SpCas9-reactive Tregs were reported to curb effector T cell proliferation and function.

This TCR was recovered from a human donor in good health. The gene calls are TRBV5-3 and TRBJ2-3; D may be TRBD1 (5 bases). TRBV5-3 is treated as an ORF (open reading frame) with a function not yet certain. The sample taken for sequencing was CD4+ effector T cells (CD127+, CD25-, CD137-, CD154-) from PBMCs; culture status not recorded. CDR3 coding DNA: TGTGCCAGACGCCCCGTGGGGCCCCGTAGAACAGATACGCAGTATTTT. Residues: CARRPVGPRRTDTQYF.